This T cell receptor (beta chain) was captured by sequencing in a study of siplizumab effects on memory and regulatory T cells. The data were produced by immunoSEQ multiplex PCR, yet TCRdb's version contains in-frame clones alone and is incomplete. Here the sample spans about 100,000 clones, over 90% being singletons. Per the germline V gene, CDR1 is WSHSY and CDR2 is SAAADI. CDR3 size: 15 residues. V was cut by 5 bases and J by 2 bases, with 16 bases left in between. The clonotype originates from a human donor in good health. The chain joins TRBV10-2 to TRBJ2-7; possible D gene TRBD1, 6 bases. The material sequenced was non-Treg CD4+ T cells sorted from blood. The CDR3 bases are TGCGCCAGCAGTTCACAGGGTGGGTTTCCCTACGAGCAGTACTTC. This encodes CASSSQGGFPYEQYF.